The 2 T cell receptor beta chains below all came from one sample that was sequenced in a study of patients and donors after allogeneic stem cell transplantation. TCRdb reprocessed the RT-PCR reads via MiXCR and lists one record per CDR3 protein. The sample includes about a million distinct CDR3 sequences, about 20% of them seen just once. The sample consisted of blood, either unsorted or a sorted T cell fraction (not recorded which). The receptor source for this set is a human donor who was either an allogeneic HSCT recipient or a stem cell or donor lymphocyte infusion donor (not recorded which). It is not recorded whose cells these are; they may come from a transplant donor.

This chain uses TRBV3-1 with TRBJ1-1; D uncertain. The ends were cut back, 1 base at V and 8 bases at J, with 14 bases in the middle. The CDR3 runs 14 residues. Looked up from germline, CDR1 is LGHDT and CDR2 is YNNKEL (reference sequence). In DNA, the CDR3 is TGTGCCAGCAGCCAAGGCCGCCAGTTCCAAGAAGCTTTCTTT. Its translation: CASSQGRQFQEAFF.

The genes are TRBV20-1 and TRBJ2-5; D remains ambiguous. The ends were cut back, 2 bases at V and 2 bases at J, with 15 bases in the middle. CDR3 length: 15 amino acids. Germline-derived CDR1 and CDR2 are DFQATT and SNEGSKA (reference sequence). The CDR3: CSARHPGSRQETQYF. The CDR3, as DNA: TGCAGTGCTAGACACCCGGGCAGTCGTCAAGAGACCCAGTACTTC.